The 12 T cell receptor beta chains reported below all come from one sample, sequenced in a study of blood T cell repertoires in COVID-19. The data were produced by immunoSEQ multiplex PCR, yet TCRdb's version contains in-frame clones alone and is incomplete. The data show roughly 290,000 clones, with 75% to 90% seen just once and roughly 0.8% held by the top ten. Input material: peripheral blood. The receptor set was obtained from a man aged 25 to 40 with acute or convalescent COVID-19.

J is TRBJ2-5 and V is TRBV3-1 (or the pseudogene TRBV3-2), with 11 bases that match TRBD2. The CDR3 length is 15 residues. V dropped 3 bases and J dropped 4; count of bases not matched to a gene: 4. Germline values: CDR1 LGHDT, CDR2 YNNKEL (reference sequence). The CDR3 region is CASSHSGGAGETQYF. The CDR3 DNA reads TGTGCCAGCAGCCATAGCGGGGGGGCCGGAGAGACCCAGTACTTC.

The chain's CDR3 is CASSRDRGGTEAFF. CDR3 nucleotide sequence: TGTGCCAGCAGTAGGGACAGGGGAGGCACTGAAGCTTTCTTT. The chain carries TRBV2 and TRBJ1-1; 10 bases are a match to TRBD1. Germline loops: CDR1 SNHLY, CDR2 FYNNEI. This CDR3 is built from 14 residues. J gave up 4 bases and V 5 bases, and 4 bases lay outside the gene matches.

The chain uses TRBV21-1 and TRBJ2-1; the table's D call, TRBD2, has no DNA check behind it. TRBV21-1 has pseudogene status. CDR3 length: 19 residues. CDR3 in DNA: TGTGCCAGCAGCAACCGGGGAGGGGCAGCGGGAGGAAAGAGGGGTGAGCAGTTCTTC. Translated, it gives CASSNRGGAAGGKRGEQFF.

This chain joins TRBV5-5 and TRBJ2-1; 11 nucleotides match TRBD2. CDR3 length: 16 amino acids. With V trimmed by 5 bases and J by 8 bases, 12 bases remained unmatched. Germline CDR1 SGHKS, CDR2 YYEKEE (reference sequence). CDR3 nucleotides: TGTGCCAGCAGTGAAACTGCCCCACTAGCGGGAGATGAGCAGTTCTTC. Protein sequence: CASSETAPLAGDEQFF.

The chain joins TRBV19 to TRBJ2-2; D possibly corresponds to TRBD2 (5 bases). Germline V gives CDR1 LNHDA, CDR2 SQIVND (reference sequence). The CDR3 length is 15 residues. V lost 3 bases and J lost 6, with 14 bases in between. CDR3 in DNA: TGTGCCAGTAGTATGGCCCTGGGCGGGCCCGGGGAGCTGTTTTTT. Protein: CASSMALGGPGELFF.

This chain connects TRBV27 to TRBJ1-6; no firm D call. The CDR3 spans 13 residues. The V and J ends lost 3 bases and 8 bases respectively, with 8 bases between them. The germline CDR1 and CDR2 sequences are MNHEY and SMNVEV (reference sequence). CDR3 sequence reads: CASSFGSDSPLHF. The CDR3 DNA reads as TGTGCCAGCAGTTTCGGCAGCGATTCACCCCTCCACTTT.

Worth noting for this clone: The sample carries other DNA sequences with the same CDR3. The chain joins TRBV28 to TRBJ1-1; no clear D. Trimming took off 2 bases at V and 6 bases at J, with 7 bases between the two ends. Germline CDR1 is MDHEN and CDR2 is SYDVKM. CDR3 length: 12 amino acids. CDR3 sequence (DNA): TGTGCCAGCAGTTTACTTTCGGCTGAAGCTTTCTTT. The encoded protein is CASSLLSAEAFF.

The chain uses TRBV7-9 and TRBJ1-1; weak D call: TRBD1 (6 bases). The CDR3 has 14 residues. In germline, CDR1 is SEHNR, CDR2 FQNEAQ (reference sequence). V was shortened by 2 bases and J by 3 bases, with 10 bases between the two germline ends. The CDR3 DNA reads as TGTGCCAGCAGCTTAAGGTCAGGGGACACTGAAGCTTTCTTT. Translation gives CASSLRSGDTEAFF.

The chain couples TRBV18 to TRBJ1-2; maybe TRBD1 (5 bases). The germline gives CDR1 KGHSH, CDR2 LQKENI. Trimming took 5 bases from V and 8 from J, leaving 15 bases between them. The CDR3 is made up of 13 amino acids. Here the CDR3 reads CASSNQGASGYTF. As DNA, the CDR3 is TGTGCCAGCTCAAATCAGGGTGCGTCCGGCTACACCTTC. The full variable domain, with the rest looked up from reference TRBV18 and TRBJ1-2, is NAGVMQNPRHLVRRRGQEARLRCSPMKGHSHVYWYRQLPEEGLKFMVYLQKENIIDESGMPKERFSAEFPKEGPSILRIQQVVRGDSAAYFCASSNQGASGYTFGSGTRLTVV.

This chain links TRBV28 with TRBJ2-7; D possibly corresponds to TRBD2 (6 bases). Germline loops: CDR1 MDHEN, CDR2 SYDVKM. The CDR3 consists of 14 residues. The V end lost 5 bases, the J end lost 6 bases, and 17 bases lay between the germline ends. The CDR3 DNA reads TGTGCCAGCAGTGATCGTGGGGGGTGGGCCGAGCAGTACTTC. This codes for CASSDRGGWAEQYF. The full variable domain, completed using reference TRBV28 and TRBJ2-7, is DVKVTQSSRYLVKRTGEKVFLECVQDMDHENMFWYRQDPGLGLRLIYFSYDVKMKEKGDIPEGYSVSREKKERFSLILESASTNQTSMYLCASSDRGGWAEQYFGPGTRLTVT.

This clone was counted a single time. The V call is TRBV13, the J call TRBJ2-7, with a tentative D call TRBD2 (6 bases). The V end was cut by 3 bases, the J end by 1 base, with 16 bases between. CDR1 and CDR2 from the germline V gene are PRHDT and FYEKMQ (reference sequence). The CDR3 is 16 residues long. The CDR3: CASSFFGREMSYEQYF. The CDR3 coding sequence is TGTGCCAGCAGCTTTTTTGGCCGGGAGATGTCCTACGAGCAGTACTTC.

The chain links TRBV18 to TRBJ1-2; maybe TRBD1 (6 bases). CDR1 is KGHSH and CDR2 is LQKENI in the germline V gene. Trimming pared 2 bases from V and 7 bases from J, leaving 17 bases between. The length of the CDR3 is 15 residues. CDR3 DNA: TGTGCCAGCTCACCAAACCCAGGGGCGTTAAGTGGCTACACCTTC. It codes for CASSPNPGALSGYTF.